The 20 T cell receptor beta chains below come from one sample, sequenced in a study of OX40 agonist ivuxolimab in advanced cancers. Sequenced by immunoSEQ multiplex PCR; TCRdb stores in-frame clones only, minus some. The sample lists tens of thousands of clones, roughly 78% seen once, with more than 4.5% in the top ten. The sequencing here drew on CD4+ or CD8+ T cells sorted from blood, taken in a trial of the OX40 agonist ivuxolimab. All receptors come from an adult with an advanced solid tumor such as melanoma, head and neck, liver or kidney cancer.

V is TRBV6-6 and J is TRBJ1-2; no clear D. The CDR3 loop spans 14 amino acids. Germline assignment: CDR1 MNHNY and CDR2 SVGAGI (reference sequence). Between the trimmed V and J ends, which lost 0 bases and 0 bases, there was a span of 5 bases. CDR3 region: CASSYSVSNYGYTF. The CDR3 bases are TGTGCCAGCAGTTACTCGGTGTCTAACTATGGCTACACCTTC.

The chain has TRBV28 and TRBJ2-5; tentatively, D is TRBD2 (5 bases). The CDR3 consists of 14 residues. CDR1 and CDR2 from the germline V gene are MDHEN and SYDVKM. Trimming took 2 bases from V and 11 from J, leaving 18 bases between them. CDR3 DNA: TGTGCCAGCAGTTTAGGTCCCGCCGAGGGAGAGCAGTACTTC. Protein product: CASSLGPAEGEQYF.

The rearrangement uses TRBV6-6 and TRBJ1-1; D ambiguous. V lost 6 bases and J lost 4, with 12 bases in between. CDR1 and CDR2 from the germline V gene are MNHNY and SVGAGI (reference sequence). CDR3 length: 13 residues. CDR3 loop: CASRDGPSTEAFF. As DNA, the CDR3 is TGTGCCAGCAGAGACGGGCCAAGCACTGAAGCTTTCTTT.

V and J are TRBV7-9 and TRBJ2-3; a weak D match, TRBD1 (6 bases). Trimming removed 1 base from V and 5 bases from J, with 19 bases in between. This CDR3 has 17 amino acids. Germline V CDR1 and CDR2: SEHNR, FQNEAQ (reference sequence). The DNA of the CDR3 is TGTGCCAGCAGCTTAGGCACCGGGACACCGTACGGAGATACGCAGTATTTT. It is translated as CASSLGTGTPYGDTQYF.

This sequence joins TRBV28 and TRBJ1-2; no clear D. Per germline, CDR1 MDHEN and CDR2 SYDVKM. V shed 8 bases and J shed 4 bases, with 11 bases lying between them. CDR3 length equals 12 residues. The chain's CDR3 is CASSAQRYGYTF. In DNA form, the CDR3 reads TGTGCCAGCTCCGCCCAGCGCTATGGCTACACCTTC.

The CDR3 sequence is CASSPTSGSDEQFF. The CDR3 nucleotides read TGTGCCAGCTCACCAACTAGCGGGAGCGATGAGCAGTTCTTC. V is TRBV18 and J is TRBJ2-1; 11 positions match TRBD2. V shed 2 bases, J shed 8 bases, and the junction held 2 bases outside the gene matches. The CDR3 sequence is 14 residues long. Germline CDR1 and CDR2: KGHSH and LQKENI.

The chain joins TRBV7-2 to TRBJ2-2; a possible D gene is TRBD1 (5 bases). Germline-derived CDR1 and CDR2 are SGHTA and FQGNSA. The CDR3 has 14 amino acids. V lost 5 bases, J lost 7 bases, and 14 bases lay in between. The DNA of the CDR3 is TGTGCCAGCAGCCCACGATGGCAGGGCGGGGAGCTGTTTTTT. This encodes CASSPRWQGGELFF.

J is TRBJ1-1 and V is TRBV4-3; D is undetermined. There are 13 residues in the CDR3. V was trimmed by 0 bases and J by 1 base, leaving 3 bases between them. Germline V gene sequence: CDR1 LGHNA, CDR2 YSLEER. The CDR3: CASSQDRNTEAFF. CDR3 nucleotides: TGCGCCAGCAGCCAAGATCGGAACACTGAAGCTTTCTTT.

J is TRBJ1-5 and V is TRBV28, with D uncertain. The germline V and J ends were trimmed by 5 bases and 11 bases, with 19 bases remaining between them. CDR1 and CDR2 from the germline V gene are MDHEN and SYDVKM. This CDR3 has 14 amino acids. CDR3 in amino acids: CASSGWALTRAQHF. DNA of the CDR3: TGTGCCAGCAGTGGTTGGGCGCTCACTCGGGCCCAGCATTTT.

This clone came up once. The CDR3 DNA is TGTGCCAGCAGCTTGGAACCAGATACGCAGTATTTT. It codes for CASSLEPDTQYF. V usage is TRBV7-2 and J usage is TRBJ2-3; D not certain. This CDR3 is 12 amino acids long. Trimming removed 3 bases at V and 4 bases at J, with 5 bases between. Looked up from germline, CDR1 is SGHTA and CDR2 is FQGNSA. The whole variable domain, filled in from reference TRBV7-2 and TRBJ2-3, reads GAGVSQSPSNKVTEKGKDVELRCDPISGHTALYWYRQSLGQGLEFLIYFQGNSAPDKSGLPSDRFSAERTGGSVSTLTIQRTQQEDSAVYLCASSLEPDTQYFGPGTRLTVL.

The chain recombines TRBV7-2 with TRBJ2-1, with D perhaps TRBD1 (6 bases). The length of the CDR3 is 16 residues. V shed 5 bases and J shed 6 bases, with 20 bases lying between them. Germline CDR1 and CDR2: SGHTA and FQGNSA. The CDR3 coding sequence is TGTGCCAGCAGCCCCCTTTGGATGGGGGCCTCCAATGAGCAGTTCTTC. It codes for CASSPLWMGASNEQFF.

The chain is built from TRBV7-7 and TRBJ2-5; 8 nucleotides match TRBD1. Germline assignment: CDR1 SSHAT and CDR2 FNYEAQ (reference sequence). V lost 1 base to trimming and J lost 4 bases; unmatched junction nucleotides: 2. This CDR3 has 14 residues. The CDR3 loop reads CASSLGTGRETQYF. The DNA for the CDR3 is TGTGCCAGCAGCTTAGGGACAGGGCGAGAGACCCAGTACTTC.

This clone was recorded at least ten times. The V call is TRBV4-1, the J call TRBJ2-1; possible D gene TRBD2, 6 bases. Germline V gene data show CDR1 as MGHRA and CDR2 as YSYEKL. Deletions cut 0 bases from V and 10 bases from J, with 16 bases between. The CDR3 runs 15 residues. The CDR3 sequence is CASSQEGLGLREQFF. In nucleotides, the CDR3 is TGCGCCAGCAGCCAAGAGGGACTGGGGCTTAGAGAGCAGTTCTTC.

J is TRBJ2-7 and V is TRBV15; possible D gene TRBD1, 7 bases. The V gene's germline CDR1 is LNHNV and CDR2 YYDKDF (reference sequence). There are 17 residues in the CDR3. V was shortened by 1 base and J by 0 bases, with 16 bases between the two germline ends. The CDR3 protein is CATSRGAGQGVSYEQYF. The DNA for the CDR3 is TGTGCCACCAGCAGAGGGGCGGGGCAGGGGGTCTCCTACGAGCAGTACTTC.

In its sample, this clone was seen once. The chain couples TRBV29-1 to TRBJ2-5; 7 nucleotides agree with TRBD1. Germline V gene lookup returns CDR1 SQVTM and CDR2 ANQGSEA. CDR3 length equals 16 residues. Losses at the gene ends were 6 bases for V and 2 bases for J; bases not matched to a gene: 15. CDR3 nucleotide sequence: TGCAGCGTAAAGGGGGCCTCTTTGTTGGCACAAGAGACCCAGTACTTC. Translated, it gives CSVKGASLLAQETQYF.

The CDR3 spells CATSRDGRDKGLEQYF. In DNA, the CDR3 is TGTGCCACCAGCAGAGATGGCCGGGACAAGGGGCTTGAGCAGTACTTC. This chain uses TRBV15 with TRBJ2-7; maybe TRBD1 (6 bases). Between the trimmed V and J ends, which lost 0 bases and 7 bases, there was a span of 19 bases. The CDR3 is 16 residues long. CDR1 is LNHNV, CDR2 YYDKDF, per germline (reference sequence).

This rearrangement joins TRBV7-2 to TRBJ2-7; maybe TRBD1 (6 bases). Trimming pared 2 bases from V and 1 base from J, leaving 9 bases between. The CDR3 runs 14 residues. The V gene's germline CDR1 is SGHTA and CDR2 FQGNSA. The CDR3 sequence is CASSLQGLSYEQYF. CDR3 sequence (DNA): TGTGCCAGCAGCTTACAGGGGTTATCCTACGAGCAGTACTTC.

This clone was observed a handful of times. The J gene is TRBJ2-1, the V gene TRBV5-1; D is tentatively TRBD1 or TRBD2 (6 bases each). The CDR3 contains 14 residues. The V gene's germline CDR1 is SGHRS and CDR2 YFSETQ. V was trimmed by 4 bases and J by 5 bases, leaving 13 bases between them. CDR3 in amino acids: CASSVGGPNNEQFF. The CDR3 DNA reads as TGCGCCAGCAGCGTTGGGGGGCCTAACAATGAGCAGTTCTTC.

V usage is TRBV7-9 and J usage is TRBJ1-6, with D perhaps TRBD1 (5 bases). Germline V gives CDR1 SEHNR, CDR2 FQNEAQ (reference sequence). This CDR3 is 15 amino acids long. Trimming cost V 5 bases and J 9 bases, with 17 bases left between them. CDR3 protein: CASSRLGVEGSPLHF. The CDR3 nucleotides are TGTGCCAGCAGCCGGCTGGGGGTAGAGGGTTCACCCCTCCACTTT.

The chain joins TRBV2 to TRBJ2-3, with TRBD2 matching 14 bases. V trimming: 5 bases; J trimming: 6 bases; junction bases outside the gene matches: 7. Per the germline V gene, CDR1 is SNHLY and CDR2 is FYNNEI. CDR3 length: 16 residues. CDR3 DNA: TGTGCCAGCAGTCGGACTAGCGGGGGGTATTACGATACGCAGTATTTT. It yields the protein CASSRTSGGYYDTQYF.